This TCR beta chain was recorded in a study of blood T cells in healthy people across ages. From germline, CDR1 is SQVTM and CDR2 ANQGSEA. This CDR3 has 15 residues. The junction had 12 bases not matched to a gene; V was cut back by 4 bases and J by 3 bases. Primers used in a second PCR of about 6 to 11 cycles were a sample-barcoded 5' primer and a J-beta primer mix. Via MiXCR, TCRdb re-called the 5' RACE reads, giving one row per CDR3 protein. The table has over 550,000 distinct CDR3 sequences, about 28% seen once. The study, taken as a whole, reports: Both higher diversity and more naive CD4+ cells marked long-lived donors when set against aged donors.

This clonotype was picked up many times. Antigen specificity is unknown. This chain links TRBV29-1 with TRBJ2-7; 7 bases are shared with TRBD1. This clonotype was sampled from a woman older than 75 in good health. Sequencing was carried out using blood. CDR3 nucleotide sequence: TGCAGCGTTGTGTTGGCAGGGGGATCCGTCTACGAGCAGTACTTC. Protein: CSVVLAGGSVYEQYF.